These T cell receptor beta chains were read from a single sample in a study of glioma-infiltrating T cells after dendritic cell vaccination. Clones were read by immunoSEQ multiplex PCR, and TCRdb kept only the in-frame ones, dropping some. The repertoire holds about 87,000 clones, with roughly four fifths as singletons. Sequenced material: blood, taken after dendritic cell vaccination. The receptors derive from a human donor with glioblastoma. Each CDR3 is given with its conserved first and last residue. The D gene is left open where the match is weak. Not every row has a clone size; where given, it reads once, few, many or a size class.

D gene,V gene,clone size,J gene,CDR3 length,CDR3 protein,CDR3 DNA
-,TRBV7-9,-,TRBJ2-7,13,CASSLIQGGEQYF,TGTGCCAGCAGCTTGATCCAGGGAGGCGAGCAGTACTTC
-,TRBV7-6,few,TRBJ1-1,13,CASSLGDYTEAFF,TGTGCCAGCAGCTTAGGGGACTACACTGAAGCTTTCTTT
-,TRBV4-3,-,TRBJ1-1,15,CASSSQPGGGTEAFF,TGCGCCAGCAGCTCCCAGCCCGGGGGTGGCACTGAAGCTTTCTTT
-,TRBV6-1,-,TRBJ2-4,15,CASSEGTVRGDIQYF,TGTGCCAGCAGTGAAGGGACAGTTAGAGGGGACATTCAGTACTTC
-,TRBV10-3,few,TRBJ1-1,13,CAISEGGGAEAFF,TGTGCCATCAGTGAGGGTGGGGGGGCTGAAGCTTTCTTT
TRBD1,TRBV19,-,TRBJ1-1,17,CAARDLDRGGMNTEAFF,TGTGCCGCAAGAGACTTAGACAGGGGTGGGATGAACACTGAAGCTTTCTTT
TRBD1,TRBV6-1,-,TRBJ1-2,16,CASSEARTGKNYGYTF,TGTGCCAGCAGTGAAGCCCGGACAGGGAAAAACTATGGCTACACCTTC
TRBD1,TRBV19,-,TRBJ1-2,15,CASSVQTGGNYGYTF,TGTGCCAGTAGTGTACAGACAGGGGGCAACTATGGCTACACCTTC
TRBD2,TRBV2,-,TRBJ2-5,14,CASRASGGAETQYF,TGTGCCAGCAGGGCTAGCGGGGGGGCCGAGACCCAGTACTTC
-,TRBV4-3,once,TRBJ1-1,14,CASSQAPLSTEAFF,TGCGCCAGCAGCCAAGCCCCCCTCAGCACTGAAGCTTTCTTT
-,TRBV9,once,TRBJ1-1,14,CASSVGQLNTEAFF,TGTGCCAGCAGCGTAGGACAGCTGAACACTGAAGCTTTCTTT